The 14 T cell receptor beta chains listed next were all sequenced from one sample in a study of cytomegalovirus exposure and HLA in healthy donors. Libraries were prepared by immunoSEQ multiplex PCR; TCRdb keeps only in-frame clonotypes and omits some of them. The table shows roughly 70,000 clones, with about 90% occurring only once. Sequenced input: PBMCs. All receptors come from a woman aged 18-29 years in good health and CMV-seropositive.

This sequence joins TRBV10-1 and TRBJ2-3; D gene unclear. V gave up 0 bases and J gave up 4 bases, with 14 bases separating them. The CDR3 sequence is 16 residues long. Germline V gives CDR1 WNHNN, CDR2 SYGVQD (reference sequence). Here the CDR3 reads CASSESMVQTSDTQYF. CDR3 coding DNA: TGCGCCAGCAGTGAGTCTATGGTACAGACCTCAGATACGCAGTATTTT.

The chain combines TRBV19 with TRBJ1-5; D is perhaps TRBD1 (6 bases). V shed 5 bases and J shed 0 bases, with 14 bases lying between them. Germline V lookup: CDR1 LNHDA, CDR2 SQIVND (reference sequence). The CDR3 length is 16 residues. In nucleotides, the CDR3 is TGTGCCAGTAGTGCTTTCTCAGGGGTTAGCAATCAGCCCCAGCATTTT. Translated, it gives CASSAFSGVSNQPQHF.

The CDR3 loop reads CASSLSSGLDNEQFF. Here the CDR3 DNA reads TGTGCCAGCAGCTTATCTAGCGGTCTTGACAATGAGCAGTTCTTC. The rearrangement joins TRBV7-2 to TRBJ2-1, with 7 positions matching TRBD2. The CDR3 totals 15 residues. Germline CDR1 is SGHTA and CDR2 is FQGNSA. The junction had 6 bases not matched to a gene; V was cut back by 2 bases and J by 5 bases. Full variable domain (remainder filled in from reference TRBV7-2 and TRBJ2-1): GAGVSQSPSNKVTEKGKDVELRCDPISGHTALYWYRQSLGQGLEFLIYFQGNSAPDKSGLPSDRFSAERTGGSVSTLTIQRTQQEDSAVYLCASSLSSGLDNEQFFGPGTRLTVL.

The V call is TRBV18, the J call TRBJ2-2; TRBD2 agrees at 7 bases. Germline V gives CDR1 KGHSH, CDR2 LQKENI. Losses at the gene ends were 3 bases for V and 5 bases for J; bases not matched to a gene: 3. This CDR3 comprises 14 residues. DNA for the CDR3: TGTGCCAGCTCACCTCTAGCGGAGACCGGGGAGCTGTTTTTT. This translates into CASSPLAETGELFF.

The CDR3 nucleotides read TGTGCCAGCAGCGTAGACCTCATCGGTGATACGCAGTATTTT. As protein: CASSVDLIGDTQYF. The chain uses TRBV9 and TRBJ2-3, with D uncertain. The CDR3 has 14 residues. Looked up from germline, CDR1 is SGDLS and CDR2 is YYNGEE. Trimming cost V 0 bases and J 6 bases, with 11 bases left between them.

CDR3 residues: CASSEYEGAGYYGYTF. CDR3 nucleotide sequence: TGTGCCAGCAGTGAATATGAAGGGGCAGGCTACTATGGCTACACCTTC. The rearrangement joins TRBV6-1 to TRBJ1-2, with D maybe TRBD1 (5 bases). CDR1 is MNHNS and CDR2 is SASEGT in the germline V gene. V lost 2 bases and J 3 bases, leaving 16 bases between the germline ends. The CDR3 sequence is 16 residues long.

V usage is TRBV6-7 and J usage is TRBJ2-3, with 13 bases lining up with TRBD2. TRBV6-7 is an ORF, and what it does is uncertain. Unmatched junction bases numbered 6, after V lost 6 bases and J lost 3 bases. The CDR3 is 16 residues long. CDR3 region: CASSTSGRGPTDTQYF. CDR3 nucleotide sequence: TGTGCCAGCAGCACTAGCGGGAGGGGGCCTACAGATACGCAGTATTTT.

This chain links TRBV19 with TRBJ2-1, with 11 bases lining up with TRBD1. The ends lost 3 bases at V and 7 bases at J; junction bases unmatched: 5. Germline V CDR1 and CDR2: LNHDA, SQIVND (reference sequence). CDR3 length equals 15 residues. CDR3 amino acids: CASSMNGQGANEQFF. The CDR3 nucleotides are TGTGCCAGTAGTATGAATGGACAGGGGGCAAATGAGCAGTTCTTC.

The chain is built from TRBV19 and TRBJ1-5, with TRBD1 matching 11 bases. CDR1 and CDR2 from the germline V gene are LNHDA and SQIVND (reference sequence). The CDR3 has 18 residues. After removal of 4 bases from V and 5 bases from J, the junction contained 13 bases not matched to a gene. Here the CDR3 reads CASSKRTGGAVGDQPQHF. CDR3 nucleotide sequence: TGTGCCAGTAGTAAAAGGACAGGGGGCGCGGTTGGGGATCAGCCCCAGCATTTT.

On this clone: The germline gene is not matched at one end of the junction; a read error may be the cause. The chain joins TRBV7-7 to TRBJ2-5; D might be TRBD1 (5 bases). Per the germline V gene, CDR1 is SSHAT and CDR2 is FNYEAQ (reference sequence). This CDR3 comprises 13 residues. CDR3 region: CASSSRVGETQYF. DNA of the CDR3: TGTGCTAGCAGCTCCAGGGTTGGCGAGACCCAGTACTTC.

The chain has TRBV6-6 and TRBJ2-1; 8 nucleotides agree with TRBD2. This CDR3 is 15 amino acids long. The J segment lost 5 bases and the V segment lost 2 bases, leaving 5 bases of the junction unmatched. CDR1 and CDR2 (germline): MNHNY, SVGAGI (reference sequence). In DNA form, the CDR3 reads TGTGCCAGCAGTTACGTAAGAGCGGGAGACAATGAGCAGTTCTTC. Its translation: CASSYVRAGDNEQFF.

V is TRBV4-2 and J is TRBJ1-1; D unclear. Trimming cost V 0 bases and J 5 bases, with 10 bases left between them. The CDR3 consists of 14 residues. The germline V gene has CDR1 LGHNA and CDR2 YNFKEQ. The CDR3 sequence is CASSQDLERTEAFF. The CDR3, as DNA: TGTGCCAGCAGCCAAGATCTCGAGCGGACTGAAGCTTTCTTT.

For the CDR3, the DNA is TGTGCCATCAGACCCAATCCCAGGGGGCAGGGTTCGAGTGGAAACACCATATATTTT. It specifies CAIRPNPRGQGSSGNTIYF. The V call is TRBV10-3, the J call TRBJ1-3; 8 nucleotides match TRBD1. Losses at the gene ends were 6 bases for V and 3 bases for J; bases not matched to a gene: 19. The CDR3 is made up of 19 amino acids. The germline CDR1 and CDR2 sequences are ENHRY and SYGVKD.

As to this clone: This CDR3 is also generated by other DNA sequences in the sample. This chain links TRBV28 with TRBJ1-5; D is possibly TRBD1 (5 bases). V gave up 1 base and J gave up 6 bases, with 7 bases separating them. Germline-derived CDR1 and CDR2 are MDHEN and SYDVKM. This CDR3 has 13 residues. CDR3: CASSLLRGQPQHF. The CDR3 DNA reads as TGTGCCAGCAGTTTATTAAGGGGTCAGCCCCAGCATTTT.